Below, 3 T cell receptor beta chains from the same sample are listed, as sequenced in a study of regulatory T cells in long-lasting Graves disease. For TCR beta, libraries came from iRepertoire HTBI primers and Arm-PCR of CDR3 regions. TCRdb redid the calling of the multiplex PCR reads with MiXCR, one entry per CDR3 protein. This sample has about 440,000 distinct CDR3 sequences, with about a sixth found just once. The time point is: newly diagnosed GD, antithyroid drugs for less than 3 months. The TCR library was prepared using RNA isolated from PBMCs. These data were likewise used in another study, on T cells in Graves' hyperthyroidism and ophthalmopathy.

The specimen was peripheral blood mononuclear cells (PBMCs), collected at new diagnosis, from a patient treated with antithyroid drugs. These receptor sequences come from a woman aged 18-29 years with Graves disease.

The rearrangement links TRBV4-2 to TRBJ1-2, with TRBD1 identical over 8 bases. V lost 4 bases, J lost 0 bases, and 10 bases stayed unmatched. The CDR3 has 17 residues. CDR1 LGHNA and CDR2 YNFKEQ come from the germline V gene. DNA of the CDR3: TGTGCCAGCAGCCCGGGACAGGTTATCCGGTCTAACTATGGCTACACCTTC. It yields the protein CASSPGQVIRSNYGYTF.

The chain joins TRBV7-9 to TRBJ2-1, with D perhaps TRBD2 (6 bases). Per germline, CDR1 SEHNR and CDR2 FQNEAQ (reference sequence). Trimming pared 4 bases from V and 12 bases from J, leaving 25 bases between. The CDR3 has 16 amino acids. The CDR3 loop reads CASSWSVADPLDGQFF. CDR3 sequence (DNA): TGTGCCAGCAGCTGGTCGGTAGCGGACCCATTGGATGGGCAGTTCTTC.

There are many counts of this clonotype. CDR3 DNA: TGTGCCAGCAGTTCGGACGTCAATCAGCCCCAGCATTTT. The encoded protein is CASSSDVNQPQHF. The chain employs TRBV28 and TRBJ1-5; D ambiguous. The ends were cut back, 4 bases at V and 3 bases at J, with 7 bases in the middle. Germline V gene lookup returns CDR1 MDHEN and CDR2 SYDVKM. The CDR3 has 13 amino acids.